Following are 29 T cell receptor beta chains from one sample sequenced in a study of T cells in Graves' hyperthyroidism and ophthalmopathy. Amplified TCR beta CDR3 regions came from RNA transcripts. First-round RT-PCR targeting the TCR CDR3 was performed with the HTBI primer set. Using its own MiXCR run on the multiplex PCR reads, TCRdb lists one record per CDR3 protein. This sample has roughly 580,000 distinct CDR3 sequences, with 35% to 55% found just once. What was sequenced was peripheral blood or thyroid tissue (not recorded which). The receptors were sampled from a woman under 30 with Graves' hyperthyroidism.

This clonotype was detected only a few times. The chain recombines TRBV2 with TRBJ1-2, with 7 bases lining up with TRBD1. Germline V gives CDR1 SNHLY, CDR2 FYNNEI. This CDR3 contains 15 residues. Germline trimming cut 8 bases from V and 2 bases from J; bases unmatched to any gene: 11. CDR3 loop: CASSPEMTGNYGYTF. In nucleotides, the CDR3 is TGTGCCAGCTCACCAGAGATGACAGGGAACTATGGCTACACCTTC.

V usage is TRBV19 and J usage is TRBJ1-6; TRBD1 matches 11 bases. The germline V gene encodes CDR1 LNHDA and CDR2 SQIVND (reference sequence). The CDR3 runs to 15 residues. With 6 bases clipped from V and 9 bases from J, the junction kept 7 bases outside the gene matches. The CDR3 coding sequence is TGTGCCAGTAGGTCACTCGGGACAGGGGGTTCACCCCTCCACTTT. This translates into CASRSLGTGGSPLHF.

This clonotype was seen many times. This chain joins TRBV2 and TRBJ1-1; 8 positions match TRBD1. This CDR3 has 13 residues. The J segment lost 7 bases and the V segment lost 4 bases, leaving 5 bases of the junction unmatched. Looked up from germline, CDR1 is SNHLY and CDR2 is FYNNEI. The CDR3: CASSADRDGEAFF. Here the CDR3 DNA reads TGTGCCAGCAGTGCGGACAGGGACGGTGAAGCTTTCTTT.

This chain uses TRBV20-1 with TRBJ2-5; D call uncertain. Germline CDR1 and CDR2: DFQATT and SNEGSKA (reference sequence). This CDR3 region has 12 residues. Trimming removed 6 bases from V and 5 bases from J, with 13 bases in between. CDR3 DNA: TGCAGTGCGCTACCGCAGGAGGAGACCCAGTACTTC. Amino acid sequence: CSALPQEETQYF.

V and J are TRBV11-3 and TRBJ2-2; D perhaps matches TRBD1 (5 bases). Per germline, CDR1 SGHNT and CDR2 YENEEA. Deletions cut 4 bases from V and 5 bases from J, with 11 bases between. CDR3 length equals 14 residues. The CDR3 spells CASSSRGGTGELFF. For the CDR3, the DNA is TGTGCCAGCAGCTCTAGGGGTGGAACCGGGGAGCTGTTTTTT.

V is TRBV14 and J is TRBJ2-5; 9 positions match TRBD2. The CDR3 spans 18 residues. Germline CDR1 SGHDN, CDR2 FVKESK. V lost 4 bases to trimming and J lost 5 bases; unmatched junction nucleotides: 17. This chain's CDR3 is CASSPRLAEGPGRETQYF. The CDR3, as DNA: TGTGCCAGCAGCCCCCGACTAGCGGAAGGGCCGGGACGTGAGACCCAGTACTTC.

The V call is TRBV19, the J call TRBJ1-4; a possible D gene is TRBD1 (5 bases). Trimming pared 8 bases from V and 4 bases from J, leaving 11 bases between. The CDR3 is 13 amino acids. The germline V gene has CDR1 LNHDA and CDR2 SQIVND (reference sequence). CDR3 DNA sequence: TGTGCCAGTCTGGGGCAGAATAATGAAAAACTGTTTTTT. Translation gives CASLGQNNEKLFF. The full variable domain, its missing parts supplied by reference TRBV19 and TRBJ1-4, is DGGITQSPKYLFRKEGQNVTLSCEQNLNHDAMYWYRQDPGQGLRLIYYSQIVNDFQKGDIAEGYSVSREKKESFPLTVTSAQKNPTAFYLCASLGQNNEKLFFGSGTQLSVL.

There are a few counts of this clonotype. The rearrangement joins TRBV25-1 to TRBJ2-6; tentatively, D is TRBD1 or TRBD2 (7 bases each). Trimming shortened V by 5 bases and J by 1 base, and 18 bases separated the two germline ends. The CDR3 has 18 amino acids. Germline assignment: CDR1 MGHDK and CDR2 SYGVNS. The CDR3 here is CASSSWREGASGANVLTF. The CDR3 region has the DNA TGTGCCAGCAGTTCTTGGAGGGAGGGGGCGTCTGGGGCCAACGTCCTGACTTTC.

This chain connects TRBV25-1 to TRBJ2-7; TRBD1 matches 9 bases. Germline V gene lookup returns CDR1 MGHDK and CDR2 SYGVNS. J was trimmed by 0 bases and V by 11 bases; bases with no gene match: 8. The CDR3 loop spans 14 amino acids. In DNA form, the CDR3 reads TGTGCCTGGACTGGGACAGGGTACTCCTACGAGCAGTACTTC. It translates to CAWTGTGYSYEQYF.

J is TRBJ1-5 and V is TRBV5-6; D uncertain. V gave up 4 bases and J gave up 0 bases, with 11 bases separating them. This CDR3 has 15 amino acids. The germline gives CDR1 SGHDT, CDR2 YYEEEE. CDR3 bases: TGTGCCAGCAGCATGAGACGGACTAGCAATCAGCCCCAGCATTTT. Translating it yields CASSMRRTSNQPQHF.

V and J are TRBV6-1 and TRBJ1-1; tentative D call: TRBD1 (6 bases). This CDR3 comprises 11 residues. Germline loops: CDR1 MNHNS, CDR2 SASEGT. The V and J ends lost 4 bases and 10 bases respectively, with 10 bases between them. CDR3 residues: CASSVQGSAFF. CDR3 nucleotide sequence: TGTGCCAGCAGTGTACAGGGTTCAGCTTTCTTT.

This clonotype came up a few times. The genes are TRBV6-2 or TRBV6-3 and TRBJ2-7; D is undetermined. Germline V CDR1 and CDR2: MNHEY, SVGEGT. V lost 2 bases and J 4 bases, leaving 9 bases between the germline ends. The CDR3 totals 13 residues. CDR3: CASSYRPRYEQYF. The CDR3 DNA reads TGTGCCAGCAGTTACAGGCCCCGTTACGAGCAGTACTTC.

The chain employs TRBV2 and TRBJ1-2; D is uncertain. Trimming took off 6 bases at V and 2 bases at J, with 10 bases between the two ends. The CDR3 totals 13 residues. Germline-derived CDR1 and CDR2 are SNHLY and FYNNEI. The CDR3 nucleotides read TGTGCCAGCAGCTCCAACTCCAACTATGGCTACACCTTC. Its protein is CASSSNSNYGYTF. Combining the CDR3 with reference TRBV2 and TRBJ1-2 gives the whole variable domain EPEVTQTPSHQVTQMGQEVILRCVPISNHLYFYWYRQILGQKVEFLVSFYNNEISEKSEIFDDQFSVERPDGSNFTLKIRSTKLEDSAMYFCASSSNSNYGYTFGSGTRLTVV.

V and J are TRBV24-1 and TRBJ2-3; 9 positions agree with TRBD2. CDR1 and CDR2 from the germline V gene are KGHDR and SFDVKD. The CDR3 contains 15 residues. Trimming removed 9 bases from V and 2 bases from J; junction bases left unmatched: 8. The CDR3 region is CATPPRTSDTDTQYF. For the CDR3, the DNA is TGTGCCACCCCTCCTAGGACTAGCGACACAGATACGCAGTATTTT.

This chain joins TRBV10-1 and TRBJ2-5, with 8 bases identical to TRBD2. The trim removed 6 bases at V and 1 base at J, leaving 10 bases unmatched. Germline values: CDR1 WNHNN, CDR2 SYGVQD (reference sequence). The CDR3 has 16 amino acids. The CDR3 nucleotides read TGCGCCAGCAGCGTTGAAATACGGGAGGGCCAAGAGACCCAGTACTTC. Translation gives CASSVEIREGQETQYF.

The chain links TRBV5-1 to TRBJ1-1, with D possibly matching TRBD1 (5 bases). The V end lost 6 bases, the J end lost 0 bases, and 9 bases lay between the germline ends. Germline loops: CDR1 SGHRS, CDR2 YFSETQ. The CDR3 length is 13 residues. CDR3: CASKAQVNTEAFF. The CDR3 coding sequence is TGCGCCAGCAAGGCACAGGTGAACACTGAAGCTTTCTTT.

Many counts were recorded for this clonotype. The rearrangement links TRBV6-6 to TRBJ1-4; tentative D call: TRBD1 (5 bases). The germline gives CDR1 MNHNY, CDR2 SVGAGI (reference sequence). The CDR3 consists of 12 residues. Deletions cut 8 bases from V and 7 bases from J, with 11 bases between. CDR3 sequence (DNA): TGTGCCAGCGGCACAGGAAGTGAAAAACTGTTTTTT. Translated: CASGTGSEKLFF.

This clonotype appeared many times. DNA of the CDR3: TGCAGCGTTGTACGGGGGAAGAACACTGAAGCTTTCTTT. Translation gives CSVVRGKNTEAFF. The rearrangement joins TRBV29-1 to TRBJ1-1; D is possibly TRBD1 (5 bases). Trimming took 4 bases from V and 1 from J, leaving 10 bases between them. This CDR3 is built from 13 residues. Germline loops: CDR1 SQVTM, CDR2 ANQGSEA.

This clonotype showed up just a few times. This sequence joins TRBV24-1 and TRBJ2-2; a possible D gene is TRBD2 (5 bases). Trimming stripped 11 bases from V and 2 bases from J, with 20 bases between. Germline CDR1 and CDR2: KGHDR and SFDVKD. The CDR3 length is 16 residues. The CDR3 protein is CAIMPGSSANTGELFF. The DNA of the CDR3 is TGTGCCATAATGCCGGGGTCCAGTGCCAACACCGGGGAGCTGTTTTTT.

This chain links TRBV7-9 with TRBJ1-1; no firm D call. CDR1 SEHNR and CDR2 FQNEAQ come from the germline V gene (reference sequence). V lost 0 bases and J lost 3, with 11 bases in between. This CDR3 is 15 amino acids long. The DNA of the CDR3 is TGTGCCAGCAGCTTAGCTTCTTCATCCGACACTGAAGCTTTCTTT. Its protein is CASSLASSSDTEAFF. Complete variable domain (other parts from reference TRBV7-9 and TRBJ1-1): DTGVSQNPRHKITKRGQNVTFRCDPISEHNRLYWYRQTLGQGPEFLTYFQNEAQLEKSRLLSDRFSAERPKGSFSTLEIQRTEQGDSAMYLCASSLASSSDTEAFFGQGTRLTVV.

Remarks on this clonotype: The junction differs from germline at one of its ends, possibly a read error. V gene TRBV7-8 combines with J gene TRBJ2-7; TRBD2 matches 7 bases. The CDR3 extends over 14 amino acids. CDR1 and CDR2 from the germline V gene are SGHVS and FQNEAQ. This CDR3 is CASRLAGQRPEQYF. CDR3 nucleotides: TGTGCCAGCAGGTTAGCGGGCCAGAGACCCGAGCAGTACTTC.

As DNA, the CDR3 is TGTGCCAGCACCATTTCGGGACTCGCCTGGGAGCAGTACTTC. Its protein product is CASTISGLAWEQYF. J is TRBJ2-7 and V is TRBV7-9, with a possible D match to TRBD2 (6 bases). This CDR3 comprises 14 residues. CDR1 SEHNR and CDR2 FQNEAQ come from the germline V gene (reference sequence). The V gene lost 7 bases and the J gene lost 7 bases, with 20 bases spanning the gap.

This clonotype was recorded at least ten times. The V and J genes are TRBV9 and TRBJ2-7; 11 nucleotides line up with TRBD2. The ends lost 3 bases at V and 2 bases at J; junction bases unmatched: 4. There are 15 residues in the CDR3. Germline V gene lookup returns CDR1 SGDLS and CDR2 YYNGEE. The CDR3 sequence: CASSAGLAATYEQYF. CDR3 nucleotide sequence: TGTGCCAGCAGCGCGGGACTAGCGGCCACCTACGAGCAGTACTTC.

The V call is TRBV7-9, the J call TRBJ1-5, with 7 nucleotides matching TRBD1. The ends lost 5 bases at V and 4 bases at J; junction bases unmatched: 5. Germline CDR1 SEHNR, CDR2 FQNEAQ (reference sequence). The CDR3 has 14 amino acids. CDR3 protein: CASSADRENQPQHF. CDR3 sequence (DNA): TGTGCCAGCAGCGCCGACAGGGAGAATCAGCCCCAGCATTTT.

This clonotype was detected a few times. This chain connects TRBV7-9 to TRBJ2-7; 13 bases line up with TRBD2. The CDR3 totals 14 residues. The ends lost 5 bases at V and 12 bases at J; junction bases unmatched: 10. CDR1 is SEHNR and CDR2 is FQNEAQ in the germline V gene (reference sequence). The CDR3 region has the DNA TGTGCCAGCAGCCTCCTGGGGACTAGCGGGGTCGTGTACTTC. Translation gives CASSLLGTSGVVYF.

On this clonotype: One junction end disagrees with the germline gene, perhaps due to a read error. The gene calls are TRBV10-3 and TRBJ2-5; D unresolved. Germline assignment: CDR1 ENHRY and CDR2 SYGVKD. This CDR3 spans 15 amino acids. CDR3 DNA: TGTGCCAGCAGTTACTCGTGGGGTGGCCAAGAGACCCAGTACTTC. Residues: CASSYSWGGQETQYF.

At least ten counts were recorded for this clonotype. V is TRBV7-2 and J is TRBJ1-4; no firm D call. The CDR3 spans 12 residues. V was cut by 3 bases and J by 10 bases, with 9 bases left in between. Germline lookup yields CDR1 SGHTA and CDR2 FQGNSA. The CDR3 sequence: CASSFPGRKLFF. The CDR3 DNA sequence: TGTGCCAGCAGCTTTCCGGGTCGAAAACTGTTTTTT.

The rearrangement links TRBV6-2 or TRBV6-3 to TRBJ1-2; D uncertain. Trimming stripped 0 bases from V and 7 bases from J, with 18 bases between. The germline CDR1 and CDR2 sequences are MNHEY and SVGEGT. The CDR3 has 16 amino acids. The DNA for the CDR3 is TGTGCCAGCAGTTACTCGAGTGCCTTGGCGAGGTTTGGCTACACCTTC. It translates to CASSYSSALARFGYTF.

The V call is TRBV2, the J call TRBJ1-5; no definite D call. Germline V gene data show CDR1 as SNHLY and CDR2 as FYNNEI. The germline V and J ends were trimmed by 5 bases and 0 bases, with 14 bases remaining between them. The CDR3 contains 16 residues. CDR3: CASSLGRIYSNQPQHF. As DNA, the CDR3 is TGTGCCAGCAGTTTAGGACGGATTTATAGCAATCAGCCCCAGCATTTT.